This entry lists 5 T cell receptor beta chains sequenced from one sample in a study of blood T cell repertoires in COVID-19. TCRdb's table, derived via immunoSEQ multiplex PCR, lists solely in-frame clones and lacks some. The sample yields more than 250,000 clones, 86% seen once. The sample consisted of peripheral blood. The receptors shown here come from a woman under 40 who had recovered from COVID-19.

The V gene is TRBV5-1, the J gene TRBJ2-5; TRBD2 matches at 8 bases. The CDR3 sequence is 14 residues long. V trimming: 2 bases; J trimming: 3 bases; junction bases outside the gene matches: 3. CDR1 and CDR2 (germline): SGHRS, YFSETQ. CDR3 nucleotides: TGCGCCAGCAGCTTAATGGGACTAGAAGAGACCCAGTACTTC. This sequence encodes CASSLMGLEETQYF.

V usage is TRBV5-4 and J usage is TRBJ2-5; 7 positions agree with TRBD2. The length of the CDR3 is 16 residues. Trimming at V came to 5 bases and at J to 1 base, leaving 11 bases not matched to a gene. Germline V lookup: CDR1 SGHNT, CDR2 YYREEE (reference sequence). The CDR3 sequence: CASSHRAGSSQETQYF. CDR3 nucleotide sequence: TGTGCCAGCAGTCACCGAGCGGGGAGCTCCCAAGAGACCCAGTACTTC.

Here the CDR3 DNA reads TGTGCCAGCGCAGGGGGCGCATTAAATTCACCCCTCCACTTT. Its protein is CASAGGALNSPLHF. V usage is TRBV19 and J usage is TRBJ1-6; 8 bases fit TRBD1. Germline-derived CDR1 and CDR2 are LNHDA and SQIVND (reference sequence). With V trimmed by 9 bases and J by 7 bases, 8 bases remained unmatched. The CDR3 contains 14 residues.

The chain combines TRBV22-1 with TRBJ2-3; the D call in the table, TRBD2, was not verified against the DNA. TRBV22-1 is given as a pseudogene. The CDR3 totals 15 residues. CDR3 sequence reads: CPGSAPLACTDTQYF. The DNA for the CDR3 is TGTCCTGGGAGCGCACCACTAGCCTGCACAGATACGCAGTATTTT.

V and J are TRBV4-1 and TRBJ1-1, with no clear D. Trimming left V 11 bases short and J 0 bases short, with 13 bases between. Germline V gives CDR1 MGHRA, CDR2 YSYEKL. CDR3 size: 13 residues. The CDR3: CAGRLSLNTEAFF. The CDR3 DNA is TGCGCCGGTAGACTCAGCTTGAACACTGAAGCTTTCTTT.